Included here is one T cell receptor beta chain sequence, with context. Its target is not known. PCR was performed using 60 Vbeta and 13 Jbeta primers. The repertoire was sequenced with immunoSEQ multiplex PCR; TCRdb's copy has only in-frame clones and lacks some. Found here are about 110,000 clones, just over 70% of them singletons; the top ten hold 0.65% to 0.85%. These data originate in a study of cytomegalovirus exposure and HLA in healthy donors. Notes on the study in general: The authors enumerated some 160 TCR beta chains as linked to cytomegalovirus. A later analysis reportedly found that, within productive TCRs, an Asian-associated ancestry cluster had fewer N-insertions than the mean observed across the 666 donors.

V gave up 5 bases and J gave up 4 bases, with 18 bases separating them. Germline values: CDR1 MNHEY, CDR2 SMNVEV (reference sequence). The CDR3 spans 16 residues. Sequencing was performed on PBMCs. The chain couples TRBV27 to TRBJ1-5; D possibly corresponds to TRBD1 (5 bases). The clonotype originates from a boy between 10 and 17 years old in good health and CMV-seronegative. The CDR3 protein is CASSPLGRGENQPQHF. CDR3 DNA sequence: TGTGCCAGCAGTCCACTAGGTCGGGGGGAGAATCAGCCCCAGCATTTT.